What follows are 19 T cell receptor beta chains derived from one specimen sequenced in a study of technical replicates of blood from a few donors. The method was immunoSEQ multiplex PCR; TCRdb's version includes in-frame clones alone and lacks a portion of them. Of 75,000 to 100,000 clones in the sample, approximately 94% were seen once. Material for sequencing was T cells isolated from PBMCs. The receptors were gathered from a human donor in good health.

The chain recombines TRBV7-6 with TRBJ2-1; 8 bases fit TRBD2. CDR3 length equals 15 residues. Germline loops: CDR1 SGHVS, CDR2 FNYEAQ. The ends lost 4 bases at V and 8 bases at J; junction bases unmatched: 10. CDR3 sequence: CASSSPGLVPDEQFF. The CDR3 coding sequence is TGTGCCAGCAGCTCACCGGGACTAGTCCCCGATGAGCAGTTCTTC.

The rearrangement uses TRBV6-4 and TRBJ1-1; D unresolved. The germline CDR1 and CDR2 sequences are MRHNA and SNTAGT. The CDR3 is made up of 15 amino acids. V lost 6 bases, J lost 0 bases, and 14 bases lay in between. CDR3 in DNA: TGTGCCAGCAGGGAGGTACGGGCAATGAACACTGAAGCTTTCTTT. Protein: CASREVRAMNTEAFF.

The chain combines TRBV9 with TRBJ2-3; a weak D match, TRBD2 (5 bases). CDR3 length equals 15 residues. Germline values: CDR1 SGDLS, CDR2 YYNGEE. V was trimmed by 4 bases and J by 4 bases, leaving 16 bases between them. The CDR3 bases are TGTGCCAGCAGCCCCTTGGCGGGCAGTTCAGATACGCAGTATTTT. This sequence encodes CASSPLAGSSDTQYF.

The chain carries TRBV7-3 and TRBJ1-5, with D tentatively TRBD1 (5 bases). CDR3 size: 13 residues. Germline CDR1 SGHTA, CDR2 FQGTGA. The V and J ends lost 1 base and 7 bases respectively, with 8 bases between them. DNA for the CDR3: TGTGCCAGCAGCTTAAGGAGGGGCCAGCCCCAGCATTTT. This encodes CASSLRRGQPQHF.

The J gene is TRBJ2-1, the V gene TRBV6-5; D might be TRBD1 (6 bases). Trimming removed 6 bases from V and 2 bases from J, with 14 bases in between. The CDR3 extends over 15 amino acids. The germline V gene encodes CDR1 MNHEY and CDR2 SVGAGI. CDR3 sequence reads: CASRETGTTYNEQFF. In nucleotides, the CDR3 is TGTGCCAGCAGGGAGACCGGGACAACCTACAATGAGCAGTTCTTC.

The chain's CDR3 is CASSSPGQDYEQYF. In nucleotides, the CDR3 is TGCGCCAGCAGCTCACCGGGACAAGACTACGAGCAGTACTTC. The V call is TRBV5-1, the J call TRBJ2-7; D is perhaps TRBD1 (6 bases). This CDR3 contains 14 residues. Germline CDR1 and CDR2: SGHRS and YFSETQ. V was cut by 3 bases and J by 3 bases, with 13 bases left in between.

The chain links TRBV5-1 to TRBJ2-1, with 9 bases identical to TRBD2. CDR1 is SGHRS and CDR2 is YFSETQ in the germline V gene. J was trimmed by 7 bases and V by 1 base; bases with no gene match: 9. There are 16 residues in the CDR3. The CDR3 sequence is CASSLPSGRLRNEQFF. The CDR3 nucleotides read TGCGCCAGCAGCTTGCCCAGCGGGAGGTTGAGGAATGAGCAGTTCTTC.

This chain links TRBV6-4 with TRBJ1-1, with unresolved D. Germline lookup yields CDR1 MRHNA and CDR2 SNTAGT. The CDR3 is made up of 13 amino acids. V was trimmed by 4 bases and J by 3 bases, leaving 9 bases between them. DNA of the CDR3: TGTGCCAGCAGTGTATTTCGGGACACTGAAGCTTTCTTT. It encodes CASSVFRDTEAFF.

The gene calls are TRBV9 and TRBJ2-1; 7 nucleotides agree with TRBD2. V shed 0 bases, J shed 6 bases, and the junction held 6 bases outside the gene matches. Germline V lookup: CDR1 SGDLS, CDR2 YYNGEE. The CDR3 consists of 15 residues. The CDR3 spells CASSVDPTGGNEQFF. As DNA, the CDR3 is TGTGCCAGCAGCGTAGACCCGACGGGAGGCAATGAGCAGTTCTTC.

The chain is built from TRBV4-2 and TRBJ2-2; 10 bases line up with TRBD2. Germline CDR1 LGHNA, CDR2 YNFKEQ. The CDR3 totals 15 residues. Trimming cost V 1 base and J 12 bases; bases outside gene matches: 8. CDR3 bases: TGTGCCAGCAGCCAAGGGCTAGCGGGGGAAGGGCAGCTGTTTTTT. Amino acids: CASSQGLAGEGQLFF.

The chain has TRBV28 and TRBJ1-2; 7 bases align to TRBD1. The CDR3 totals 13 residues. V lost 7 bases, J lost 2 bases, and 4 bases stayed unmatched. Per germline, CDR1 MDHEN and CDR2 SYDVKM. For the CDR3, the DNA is TGTGCCAGCACCCCGACAGGGAACTATGGCTACACCTTC. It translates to CASTPTGNYGYTF.

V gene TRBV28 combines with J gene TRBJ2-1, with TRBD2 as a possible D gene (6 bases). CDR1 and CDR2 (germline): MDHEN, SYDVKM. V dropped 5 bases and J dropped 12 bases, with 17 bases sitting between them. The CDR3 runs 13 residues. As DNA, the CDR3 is TGTGCCAGCAGTGTAGCGGTCGCCCTAGGGCAGTTCTTC. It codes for CASSVAVALGQFF.

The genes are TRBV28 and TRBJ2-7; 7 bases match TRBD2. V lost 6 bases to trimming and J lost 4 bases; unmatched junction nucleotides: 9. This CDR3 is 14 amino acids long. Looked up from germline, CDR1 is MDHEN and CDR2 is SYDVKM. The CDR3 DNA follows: TGTGCCAGCAGCCGTTCGGGACTATTATACGAGCAGTACTTC. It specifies CASSRSGLLYEQYF.

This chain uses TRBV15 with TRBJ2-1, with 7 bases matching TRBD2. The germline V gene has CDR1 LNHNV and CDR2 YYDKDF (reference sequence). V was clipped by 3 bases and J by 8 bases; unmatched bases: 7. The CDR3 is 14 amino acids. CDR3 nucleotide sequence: TGTGCCACCAGCAGTGGGGGTAGCGGGTATGAGCAGTTCTTC. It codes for CATSSGGSGYEQFF.

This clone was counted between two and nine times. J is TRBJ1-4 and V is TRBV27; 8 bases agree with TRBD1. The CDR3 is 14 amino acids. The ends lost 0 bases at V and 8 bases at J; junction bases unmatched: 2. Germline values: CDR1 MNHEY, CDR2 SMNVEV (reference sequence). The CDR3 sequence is CASSLSDREEKLFF. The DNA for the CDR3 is TGTGCCAGCAGTTTATCGGACAGGGAAGAAAAACTGTTTTTT.

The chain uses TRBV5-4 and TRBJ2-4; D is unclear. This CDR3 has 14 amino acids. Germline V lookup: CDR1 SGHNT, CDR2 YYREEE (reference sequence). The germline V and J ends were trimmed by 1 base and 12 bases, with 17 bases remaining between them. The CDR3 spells CASSLSFAADAQYF. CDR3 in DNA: TGTGCCAGCAGCTTGAGCTTTGCGGCCGACGCTCAGTACTTC.

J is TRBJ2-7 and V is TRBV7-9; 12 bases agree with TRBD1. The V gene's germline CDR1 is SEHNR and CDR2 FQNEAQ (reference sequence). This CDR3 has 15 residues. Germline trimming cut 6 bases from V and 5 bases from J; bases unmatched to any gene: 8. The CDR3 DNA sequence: TGTGCCAGCAGGGAGGCGGGACAGGGGGCCCACGAGCAGTACTTC. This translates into CASREAGQGAHEQYF.

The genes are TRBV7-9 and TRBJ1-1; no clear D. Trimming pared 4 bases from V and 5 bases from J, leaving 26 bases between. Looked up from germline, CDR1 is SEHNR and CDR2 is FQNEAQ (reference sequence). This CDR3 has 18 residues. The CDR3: CASSSVKITNVRATEAFF. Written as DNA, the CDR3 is TGTGCCAGCAGCTCAGTAAAAATAACGAACGTGAGGGCGACTGAAGCTTTCTTT.

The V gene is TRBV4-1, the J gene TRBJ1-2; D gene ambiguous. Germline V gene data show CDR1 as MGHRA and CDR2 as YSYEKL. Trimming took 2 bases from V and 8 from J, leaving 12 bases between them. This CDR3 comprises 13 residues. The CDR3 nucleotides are TGCGCCAGCAGCCAAAGTCGTCTCCAGGGCTACACCTTC. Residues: CASSQSRLQGYTF.